This TCR beta chain was captured by sequencing in a study of T cells in tuberculosis. Study-wide context: A South African cohort included IGRA-negative adolescents, latently infected IGRA-positive adolescents and adults with active tuberculosis.

Per the germline V gene, CDR1 is SGDLS and CDR2 is YYNGEE. The CDR3 is 15 residues long. J gave up 5 bases and V 3 bases, and 5 bases lay outside the gene matches. TCRdb's copy holds only in-frame clones and misses some; the assay was immunoSEQ multiplex PCR. This sample has over 40,000 clones, with roughly 96% found just once. The chain uses TRBV9 and TRBJ1-6, with 7 bases matching TRBD1. The receptor was isolated from a donor between 10 and 35 years old with latent tuberculosis or without tuberculosis infection. Material: PBMCs. CDR3 sequence: CASSERTGNNSPLHF. The CDR3 nucleotides read TGTGCCAGCAGCGAACGGACAGGAAATAATTCACCCCTCCACTTT. The variable domain in full, completed from reference TRBV9 and TRBJ1-6, reads DSGVTQTPKHLITATGQRVTLRCSPRSGDLSVYWYQQSLDQGLQFLIQYYNGEERAKGNILERFSAQQFPDLHSELNLSSLELGDSALYFCASSERTGNNSPLHFGNGTRLTVT.